This T cell receptor (beta chain) was captured by sequencing in a study of identical twins. Via MiXCR, TCRdb re-called the 5' RACE reads, giving one row per CDR3 protein. The data hold 1.5 million to 2 million distinct CDR3 sequences, with under 35% observed a single time. V lost 8 bases to trimming and J lost 2 bases, with 13 bases between them. Germline V gene sequence: CDR1 MNHEY, CDR2 SMNVEV (reference sequence). CDR3 length: 14 residues. This sequence originates from a newborn girl in good health. Sequencing was carried out using cord blood. V is TRBV27 and J is TRBJ2-1; D is perhaps TRBD1 (6 bases). CDR3 nucleotide sequence: TGTGCCAGCCAGGGGCATACTCCCTACAATGAGCAGTTCTTC. It is translated as CASQGHTPYNEQFF.